This T cell receptor (beta chain) was identified during a study of cytomegalovirus exposure and HLA in healthy donors. Overall study results and limits: Trimming of TCR beta V- and J-genes showed a link, identified in a later analysis, to a missense DCLRE1C variant. In all likelihood, a cluster of highly shared sequence variants was a sequencing artifact.

This clone is classed as medium-sized. Its antigen remains unknown. Germline V lookup: CDR1 SGHVS, CDR2 FNYEAQ. CDR3 length: 17 residues. Trimming took 1 base from V and 4 from J; bases not matched to a gene: 9. Researchers ran the PCR with 60 Vbeta and 13 Jbeta primers. Data came from immunoSEQ multiplex PCR; TCRdb stores just in-frame clones and leaves some out. The data hold nearly 110,000 clones, with about 70% observed a single time. This sequence originates from a female donor in good health and CMV-seronegative. Material: PBMCs. The chain has TRBV7-6 and TRBJ1-4; 7 bases line up with TRBD1. The CDR3 DNA reads TGTGCCAGCAGCTTAGAGTCCGGCAGGGGGTTTAATGAAAAACTGTTTTTT. Translating gives CASSLESGRGFNEKLFF.